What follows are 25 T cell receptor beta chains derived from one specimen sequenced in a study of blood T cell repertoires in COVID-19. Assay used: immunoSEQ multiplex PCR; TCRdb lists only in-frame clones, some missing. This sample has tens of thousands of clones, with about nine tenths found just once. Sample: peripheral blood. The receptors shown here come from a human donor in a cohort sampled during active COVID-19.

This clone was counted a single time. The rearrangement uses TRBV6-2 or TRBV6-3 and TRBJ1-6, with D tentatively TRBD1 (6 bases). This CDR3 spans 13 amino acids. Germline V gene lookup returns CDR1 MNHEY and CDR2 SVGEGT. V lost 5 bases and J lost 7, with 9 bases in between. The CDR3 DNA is TGTGCCAGCAGTGCCGGGACAAATTCACCCCTCCACTTT. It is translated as CASSAGTNSPLHF.

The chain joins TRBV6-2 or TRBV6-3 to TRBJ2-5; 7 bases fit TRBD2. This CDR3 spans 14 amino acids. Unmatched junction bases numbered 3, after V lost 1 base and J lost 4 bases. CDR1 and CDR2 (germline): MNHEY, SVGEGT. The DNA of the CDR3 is TGTGCCAGCAGTTACTACCAGCGGGGAGAGACCCAGTACTTC. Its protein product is CASSYYQRGETQYF.

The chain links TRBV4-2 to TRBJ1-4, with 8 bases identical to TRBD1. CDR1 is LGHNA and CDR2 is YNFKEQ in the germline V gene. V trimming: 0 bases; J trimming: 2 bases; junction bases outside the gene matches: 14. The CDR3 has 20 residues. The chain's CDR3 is CASSQDPPGQGYGTNEKLFF. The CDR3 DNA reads TGTGCCAGCAGCCAAGATCCCCCTGGACAGGGTTACGGGACTAATGAAAAACTGTTTTTT.

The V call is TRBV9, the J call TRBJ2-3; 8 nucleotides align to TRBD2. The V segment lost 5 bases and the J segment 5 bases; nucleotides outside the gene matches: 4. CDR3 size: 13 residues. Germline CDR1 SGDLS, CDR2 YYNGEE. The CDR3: CASREAGEDTQYF. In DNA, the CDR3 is TGTGCCAGCAGAGAAGCGGGAGAAGATACGCAGTATTTT. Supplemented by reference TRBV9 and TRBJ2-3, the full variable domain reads DSGVTQTPKHLITATGQRVTLRCSPRSGDLSVYWYQQSLDQGLQFLIQYYNGEERAKGNILERFSAQQFPDLHSELNLSSLELGDSALYFCASREAGEDTQYFGPGTRLTVL.

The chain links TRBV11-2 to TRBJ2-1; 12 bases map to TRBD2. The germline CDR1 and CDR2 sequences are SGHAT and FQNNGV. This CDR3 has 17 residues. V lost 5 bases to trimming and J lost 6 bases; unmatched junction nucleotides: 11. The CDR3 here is CASSPPSSGRAGNEQFF. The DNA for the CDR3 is TGTGCCAGCAGCCCCCCATCTAGCGGGAGGGCAGGCAATGAGCAGTTCTTC. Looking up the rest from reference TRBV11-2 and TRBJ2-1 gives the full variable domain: EAGVAQSPRYKIIEKRQSVAFWCNPISGHATLYWYQQILGQGPKLLIQFQNNGVVDDSQLPKDRFSAERLKGVDSTLKIQPAKLEDSAVYLCASSPPSSGRAGNEQFFGPGTRLTVL.

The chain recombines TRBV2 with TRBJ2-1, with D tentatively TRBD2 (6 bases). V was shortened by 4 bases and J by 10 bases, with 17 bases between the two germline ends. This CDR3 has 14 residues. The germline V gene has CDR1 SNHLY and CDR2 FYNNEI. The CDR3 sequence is CASSVLAGRSEQFF. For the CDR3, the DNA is TGTGCCAGCAGTGTTCTCGCGGGACGTTCGGAGCAGTTCTTC.

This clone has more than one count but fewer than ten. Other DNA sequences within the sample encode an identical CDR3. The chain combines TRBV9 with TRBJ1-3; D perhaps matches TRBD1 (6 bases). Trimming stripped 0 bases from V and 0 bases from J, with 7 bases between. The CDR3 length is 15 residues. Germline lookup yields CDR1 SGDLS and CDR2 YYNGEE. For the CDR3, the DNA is TGTGCCAGCAGCGTAGGCAGGGGCTCTGGAAACACCATATATTTT. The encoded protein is CASSVGRGSGNTIYF.

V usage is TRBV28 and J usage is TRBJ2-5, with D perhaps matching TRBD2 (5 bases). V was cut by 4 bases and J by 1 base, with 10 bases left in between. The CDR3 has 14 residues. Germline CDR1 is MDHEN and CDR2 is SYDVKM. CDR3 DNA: TGTGCCAGCAGTTCCCGACTACGCCAAGAGACCCAGTACTTC. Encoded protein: CASSSRLRQETQYF.

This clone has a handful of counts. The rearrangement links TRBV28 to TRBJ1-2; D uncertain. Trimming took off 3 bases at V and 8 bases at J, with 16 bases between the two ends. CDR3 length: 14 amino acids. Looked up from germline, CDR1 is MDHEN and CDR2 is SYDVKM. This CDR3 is CASSLMARSGGYTF. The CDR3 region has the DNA TGTGCCAGCAGTTTGATGGCCCGTTCGGGAGGCTACACCTTC.

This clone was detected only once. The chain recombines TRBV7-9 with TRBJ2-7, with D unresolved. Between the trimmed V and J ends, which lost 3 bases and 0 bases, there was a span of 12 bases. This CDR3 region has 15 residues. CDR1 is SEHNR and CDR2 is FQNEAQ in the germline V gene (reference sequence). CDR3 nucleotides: TGTGCCAGCAGCTTGGCCATTCCCCCCTCCTACGAGCAGTACTTC. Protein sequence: CASSLAIPPSYEQYF. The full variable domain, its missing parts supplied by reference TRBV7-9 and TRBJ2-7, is DTGVSQNPRHKITKRGQNVTFRCDPISEHNRLYWYRQTLGQGPEFLTYFQNEAQLEKSRLLSDRFSAERPKGSFSTLEIQRTEQGDSAMYLCASSLAIPPSYEQYFGPGTRLTVT.

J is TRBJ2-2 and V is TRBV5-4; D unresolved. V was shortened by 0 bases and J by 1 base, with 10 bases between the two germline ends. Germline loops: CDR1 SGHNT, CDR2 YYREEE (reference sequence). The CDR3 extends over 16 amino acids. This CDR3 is CASSLGSSVNTGELFF. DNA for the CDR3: TGTGCCAGCAGCTTGGGATCGAGTGTGAACACCGGGGAGCTGTTTTTT.

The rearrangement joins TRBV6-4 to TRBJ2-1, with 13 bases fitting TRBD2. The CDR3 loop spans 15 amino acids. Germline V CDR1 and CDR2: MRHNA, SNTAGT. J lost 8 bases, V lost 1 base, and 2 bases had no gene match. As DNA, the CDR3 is TGTGCCAGCAGTGACTGGACTAGCGGGAGCGATGAGCAGTTCTTC. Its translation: CASSDWTSGSDEQFF.

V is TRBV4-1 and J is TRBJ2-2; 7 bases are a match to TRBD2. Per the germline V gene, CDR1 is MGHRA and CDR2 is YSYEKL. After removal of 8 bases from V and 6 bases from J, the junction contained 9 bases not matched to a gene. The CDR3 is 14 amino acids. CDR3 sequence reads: CASLPRLAAGELFF. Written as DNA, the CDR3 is TGCGCCAGCCTACCGCGGCTAGCGGCCGGGGAGCTGTTTTTT.

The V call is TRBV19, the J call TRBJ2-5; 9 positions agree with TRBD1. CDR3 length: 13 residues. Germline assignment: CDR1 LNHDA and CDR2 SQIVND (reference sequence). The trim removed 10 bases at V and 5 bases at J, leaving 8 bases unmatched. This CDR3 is CATWDRAGETQYF. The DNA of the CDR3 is TGTGCCACTTGGGACAGGGCCGGGGAGACCCAGTACTTC.

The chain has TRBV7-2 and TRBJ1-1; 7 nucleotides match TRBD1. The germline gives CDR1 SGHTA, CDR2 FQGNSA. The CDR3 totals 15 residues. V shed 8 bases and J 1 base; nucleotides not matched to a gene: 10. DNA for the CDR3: TGTGCCAGCGTTCCCTTGGGGACAGAGAACACTGAAGCTTTCTTT. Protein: CASVPLGTENTEAFF.

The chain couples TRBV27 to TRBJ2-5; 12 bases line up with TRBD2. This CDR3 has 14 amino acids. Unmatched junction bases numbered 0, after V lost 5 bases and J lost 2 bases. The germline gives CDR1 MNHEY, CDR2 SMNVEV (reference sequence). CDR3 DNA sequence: TGTGCCAGCAGTGGGACTAGCGGGCAAGAGACCCAGTACTTC. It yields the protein CASSGTSGQETQYF.

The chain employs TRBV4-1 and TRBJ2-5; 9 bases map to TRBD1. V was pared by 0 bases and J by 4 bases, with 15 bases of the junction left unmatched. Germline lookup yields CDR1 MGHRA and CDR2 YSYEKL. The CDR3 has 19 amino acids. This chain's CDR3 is CASSQDPVGRGQGLETQYF. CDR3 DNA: TGCGCCAGCAGCCAAGACCCGGTTGGTAGAGGACAGGGGTTAGAGACCCAGTACTTC.

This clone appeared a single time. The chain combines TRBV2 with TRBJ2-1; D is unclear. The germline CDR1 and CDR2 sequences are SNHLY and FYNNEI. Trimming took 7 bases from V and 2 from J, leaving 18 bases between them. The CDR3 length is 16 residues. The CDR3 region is CASTRRSTSAYNEQFF. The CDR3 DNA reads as TGTGCCAGCACCCGACGGAGTACGTCGGCCTACAATGAGCAGTTCTTC.

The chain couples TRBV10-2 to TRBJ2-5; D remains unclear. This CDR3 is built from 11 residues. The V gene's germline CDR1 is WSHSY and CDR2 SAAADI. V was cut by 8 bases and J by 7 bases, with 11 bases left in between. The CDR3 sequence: CASRSSLTQYF. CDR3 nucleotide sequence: TGCGCCAGCCGGTCGAGTTTGACCCAGTACTTC.

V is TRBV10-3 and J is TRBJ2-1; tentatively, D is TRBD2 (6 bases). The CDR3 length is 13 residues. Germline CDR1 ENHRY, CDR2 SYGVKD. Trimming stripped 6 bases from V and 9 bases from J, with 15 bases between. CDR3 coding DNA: TGTGCCATCAGGTCGGGAGATCTGGCTGAGCAGTTCTTC. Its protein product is CAIRSGDLAEQFF.

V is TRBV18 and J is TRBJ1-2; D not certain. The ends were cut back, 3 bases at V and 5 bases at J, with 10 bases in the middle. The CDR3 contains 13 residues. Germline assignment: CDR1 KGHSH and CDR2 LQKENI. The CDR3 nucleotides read TGTGCCAGCTCACCTCGCGAGGAATATGGCTACACCTTC. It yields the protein CASSPREEYGYTF.

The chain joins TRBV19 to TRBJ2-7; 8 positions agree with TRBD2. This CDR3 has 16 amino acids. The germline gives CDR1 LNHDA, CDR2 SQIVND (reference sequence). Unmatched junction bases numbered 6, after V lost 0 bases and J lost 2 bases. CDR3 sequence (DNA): TGTGCCAGTAGTATAGACGGGGGGGGAGCTGCCTACGAGCAGTACTTC. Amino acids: CASSIDGGGAAYEQYF.

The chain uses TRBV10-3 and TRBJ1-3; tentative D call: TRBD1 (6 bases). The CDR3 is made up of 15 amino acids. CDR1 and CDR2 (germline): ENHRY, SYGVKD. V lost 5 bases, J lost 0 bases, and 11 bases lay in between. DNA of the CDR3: TGTGCCATCAGTCCGGACAGCCTCTCTGGAAACACCATATATTTT. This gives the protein CAISPDSLSGNTIYF.

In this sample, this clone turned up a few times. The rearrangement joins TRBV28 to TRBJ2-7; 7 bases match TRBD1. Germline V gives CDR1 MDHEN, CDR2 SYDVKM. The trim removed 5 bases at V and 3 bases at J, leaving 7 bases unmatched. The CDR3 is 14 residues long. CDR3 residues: CASSPWTGSYEQYF. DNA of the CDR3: TGTGCCAGCAGTCCTTGGACAGGTAGCTACGAGCAGTACTTC. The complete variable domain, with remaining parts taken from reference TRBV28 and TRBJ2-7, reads DVKVTQSSRYLVKRTGEKVFLECVQDMDHENMFWYRQDPGLGLRLIYFSYDVKMKEKGDIPEGYSVSREKKERFSLILESASTNQTSMYLCASSPWTGSYEQYFGPGTRLTVT.

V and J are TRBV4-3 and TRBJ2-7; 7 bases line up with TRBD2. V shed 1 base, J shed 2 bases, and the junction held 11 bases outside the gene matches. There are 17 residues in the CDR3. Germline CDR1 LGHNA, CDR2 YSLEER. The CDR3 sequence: CASSQAPAAGVAYEQYF. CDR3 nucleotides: TGCGCCAGCAGCCAAGCCCCCGCGGCGGGAGTAGCCTACGAGCAGTACTTC.